The source of this T cell receptor (beta chain) is a study of cytomegalovirus exposure and HLA in healthy donors. Study-wide points: Among TCR beta chains, those listed as cytomegalovirus-associated numbered under 200. Segments of the TCR beta V type were, in most cases, productive about 90% or about 30% of the time in an earlier analysis.

There were likely unrecorded immune exposures, though donors were nominally healthy when sampled. Worth noting for this clone: Antigen unknown.

Primers for the PCR totalled 60 Vbeta and 13 Jbeta. Sequencing was performed with immunoSEQ multiplex PCR; in TCRdb, only in-frame clones are kept and a portion is missing. The clone table shows roughly 100,000 clones, with the ten largest holding 0.55% to 0.65%. The CDR3 extends over 16 amino acids. V dropped 3 bases and J dropped 6; count of bases not matched to a gene: 14. Germline loops: CDR1 GTSNPN, CDR2 SVGIG (reference sequence). The chain carries TRBV30 and TRBJ2-1; 7 bases agree with TRBD2. Sequenced material: PBMCs. The sequence was obtained from a man in his forties or fifties in good health and CMV-seronegative. The CDR3 protein is CAWRPDWAGEGNEQFF. CDR3 coding DNA: TGTGCCTGGAGGCCCGATTGGGCGGGAGAGGGCAATGAGCAGTTCTTC. Looking up the rest from reference TRBV30 and TRBJ2-1 gives the full variable domain: SQTIHQWPATLVQPVGSPLSLECTVEGTSNPNLYWYRQAAGRGLQLLFYSVGIGQISSEVPQNLSASRPQDRQFILSSKKLLLSDSGFYLCAWRPDWAGEGNEQFFGPGTRLTVL.